The rows below give T cell receptor beta chains drawn from one sample of a study of T cell changes during pregnancy in multiple sclerosis. Repertoires were generated with immunoSEQ multiplex PCR, while TCRdb's copy carries only in-frame clones and drops some. The repertoire holds approximately 44,000 clones, with around 92% as singletons. Material: CD4+ T cells from peripheral blood mononuclear cells, obtained in the second trimester of pregnancy. These receptor sequences come from a female donor in good health, enrolled as a control in a pregnancy study. Both conserved end residues are part of each CDR3. The order of the fields is J gene, clone size, D gene, V gene, CDR3 protein, CDR3 DNA. D genes are given only for firm matches. The size of a clone is reported for some rows only, either as once, few or many, or as a class for expanded clones.

J gene: TRBJ2-6; clone size: .; D gene: TRBD2; V gene: TRBV7-3; CDR3 protein: CASSWRSAPSLAGASGANVLTF; CDR3 DNA: TGTGCCAGCAGCTGGCGGTCGGCTCCCAGCCTAGCGGGGGCCTCTGGGGCCAACGTCCTGACTTTC
J gene: TRBJ1-2; clone size: .; D gene: TRBD1; V gene: TRBV6-5; CDR3 protein: CASSYSTGYGYTF; CDR3 DNA: TGTGCCAGCAGTTACTCGACAGGGTATGGCTACACCTTC
J gene: TRBJ1-2; clone size: .; D gene: .; V gene: TRBV27; CDR3 protein: CASRLQGGNGGYTF; CDR3 DNA: TGTGCCAGCAGGCTCCAGGGTGGTAACGGCGGCTACACCTTC
J gene: TRBJ2-3; clone size: .; D gene: .; V gene: TRBV12-5; CDR3 protein: CASGSGRPSTDTQYF; CDR3 DNA: TGTGCTAGTGGATCGGGGAGGCCTAGCACAGATACGCAGTATTTT
J gene: TRBJ2-1; clone size: .; D gene: .; V gene: TRBV9; CDR3 protein: CASSALGAAYNEQFF; CDR3 DNA: TGTGCCAGCAGCGCCCTAGGAGCGGCTTACAATGAGCAGTTCTTC
J gene: TRBJ2-1; clone size: .; D gene: TRBD2; V gene: TRBV18; CDR3 protein: CASSPPGTSGEQFF; CDR3 DNA: TGTGCCAGCTCACCACCGGGTACTAGCGGGGAGCAGTTCTTC
J gene: TRBJ2-7; clone size: .; D gene: .; V gene: TRBV10-3; CDR3 protein: CAISEVGSYEQYF; CDR3 DNA: TGTGCCATCAGTGAGGTCGGCTCCTACGAGCAGTACTTC
J gene: TRBJ1-4; clone size: .; D gene: TRBD1; V gene: TRBV4-1; CDR3 protein: CASSQEPQGGPNEKLFF; CDR3 DNA: TGCGCCAGCAGCCAAGAACCCCAGGGGGGTCCTAATGAAAAACTGTTTTTT
J gene: TRBJ2-1; clone size: .; D gene: .; V gene: TRBV27; CDR3 protein: CASSFTGEQFF; CDR3 DNA: TGTGCCAGCAGTTTCACCGGTGAGCAGTTCTTC
J gene: TRBJ2-7; clone size: .; D gene: .; V gene: TRBV27; CDR3 protein: CASSTKPTYEQYF; CDR3 DNA: TGTGCCAGCAGCACCAAACCTACCTACGAGCAGTACTTC
J gene: TRBJ2-3; clone size: once; D gene: .; V gene: TRBV9; CDR3 protein: CASSGTYAEADTQYF; CDR3 DNA: TGTGCCAGCAGCGGGACATATGCAGAGGCAGATACGCAGTATTTT
J gene: TRBJ2-7; clone size: .; D gene: TRBD2; V gene: TRBV7-2; CDR3 protein: CASSRWVAGGEQYF; CDR3 DNA: TGTGCCAGCAGCCGATGGGTAGCGGGGGGCGAGCAGTACTTC
J gene: TRBJ1-6; clone size: .; D gene: TRBD1; V gene: TRBV11-2; CDR3 protein: CASSLTGSNSPLHF; CDR3 DNA: TGTGCCAGCAGCTTGACAGGGTCCAATTCACCCCTCCACTTT
J gene: TRBJ1-2; clone size: once; D gene: .; V gene: TRBV2; CDR3 protein: CARRGGSDNYGYTF; CDR3 DNA: TGTGCCAGGCGGGGGGGCTCGGATAACTATGGCTACACCTTC
J gene: TRBJ2-3; clone size: .; D gene: TRBD2; V gene: TRBV11-2; CDR3 protein: CASSFHTSGRYDTQYF; CDR3 DNA: TGTGCCAGCAGCTTCCACACTAGCGGGAGATACGATACGCAGTATTTT
J gene: TRBJ2-3; clone size: .; D gene: .; V gene: TRBV28; CDR3 protein: CATHRLVTDTQYF; CDR3 DNA: TGTGCCACACATCGTCTGGTCACAGATACGCAGTATTTT
J gene: TRBJ2-6; clone size: .; D gene: TRBD2; V gene: TRBV4-2; CDR3 protein: CASSQEGGTWANVLTF; CDR3 DNA: TGTGCCAGCAGCCAAGAGGGGGGGACCTGGGCCAACGTCCTGACTTTC
J gene: TRBJ2-1; clone size: once; D gene: TRBD1; V gene: TRBV6-1; CDR3 protein: CASSEPGTGHNEQFF; CDR3 DNA: TGTGCCAGCAGTGAACCCGGGACAGGGCACAATGAGCAGTTCTTC
J gene: TRBJ2-1; clone size: .; D gene: TRBD2; V gene: TRBV5-4; CDR3 protein: CASSFGTSGRNEQFF; CDR3 DNA: TGTGCCAGCAGCTTCGGGACTAGCGGGAGAAATGAGCAGTTCTTC
J gene: TRBJ2-5; clone size: .; D gene: TRBD1; V gene: TRBV9; CDR3 protein: CASSPSGGYQETQYF; CDR3 DNA: TGTGCCAGCAGCCCATCAGGGGGATACCAAGAGACCCAGTACTTC